Described below is a single TCR beta chain sequence and its context. Its antigen is as yet unknown. The germline CDR1 and CDR2 sequences are DFQATT and SNEGSKA (reference sequence). The CDR3 has 18 amino acids. Deletions cut 6 bases from V and 0 bases from J, with 21 bases between. This sample is drawn from a study of early T cells in non-severe SARS-CoV-2 infection. Background on the study: The authors sequenced bulk RNA from unsorted whole blood, leaving chains unpaired.

Unique molecular identifiers (one per individual cDNA molecule) were attached. TCRdb redid the calling of the 5' RACE reads with MiXCR, one entry per CDR3 protein. This sample carries tens of thousands of distinct CDR3 sequences, roughly 8.7% of them seen once, and the ten largest clones take under 4.5%. General study results and limits: Private and CD4 specificities were missed by VDJdb matching, which favored anti-spike CD8 responses.

Sample: whole blood, taken at baseline. The receptor comes from an adult who was a healthcare worker with PCR-confirmed SARS-CoV-2 infection or an uninfected control (not recorded which). J is TRBJ2-6 and V is TRBV20-1; TRBD2 is a possible D gene (5 bases). The CDR3 sequence: CSAEVYEWRSSGANVLTF. In DNA form, the CDR3 reads TGCAGTGCGGAGGTGTACGAATGGAGGAGCTCTGGGGCCAACGTCCTGACTTTC.